The 4 T cell receptor beta chains given below trace back to one sample, sequenced in a study of T cell responses to AZD1222 COVID-19 vaccine. Sequencing was performed with immunoSEQ multiplex PCR; in TCRdb, only in-frame clones are kept and a portion is missing. Altogether 100,000 to 150,000 clones are present, approximately 90% being singletons, with the ten largest covering approximately 1.5%. Sequences were derived from peripheral blood, sampled on day 0 of AZD1222 vaccination. Receptor source: an adult in good health.

V usage is TRBV10-3 and J usage is TRBJ2-7; the D is unclear. Germline loops: CDR1 ENHRY, CDR2 SYGVKD. The CDR3 is made up of 13 amino acids. V lost 3 bases, J lost 2 bases, and 8 bases lay in between. CDR3 sequence reads: CAISDGQAYEQYF. CDR3 DNA sequence: TGTGCCATCAGTGATGGTCAGGCCTACGAGCAGTACTTC.

This clone was found once. The J gene is TRBJ1-2, the V gene TRBV9; D is unresolved. The CDR3 is 11 amino acids. V was pared by 4 bases and J by 0 bases, with 1 base between. Germline CDR1 and CDR2: SGDLS and YYNGEE. The chain's CDR3 is CASSSNYGYTF. CDR3 DNA: TGTGCCAGCAGCTCTAACTATGGCTACACCTTC.

V usage is TRBV4-2 and J usage is TRBJ2-1; D may match TRBD1 or TRBD2 (7 bases each). The V end was cut by 0 bases, the J end by 8 bases, with 14 bases between. The CDR3 is made up of 15 amino acids. The germline V gene has CDR1 LGHNA and CDR2 YNFKEQ. The CDR3 DNA is TGTGCCAGCAGCCAAGAAGGGGGCGGGGGCTATGAGCAGTTCTTC. It translates to CASSQEGGGGYEQFF.

The chain links TRBV7-9 to TRBJ2-1; weak D call: TRBD2 (5 bases). The germline V gene encodes CDR1 SEHNR and CDR2 FQNEAQ (reference sequence). There are 18 residues in the CDR3. The CDR3: CAQTNLVKRTSSYNEQFF. In DNA, the CDR3 is TGTGCTCAAACAAACTTAGTCAAGCGGACCAGCTCCTACAATGAGCAGTTCTTC.